A selection of T cell receptor beta chains follows, all from one sample in a study of blood T cell repertoires in COVID-19. Measured with immunoSEQ multiplex PCR; TCRdb has only the in-frame clones, and not every one. The data show 180,000 or so clones, roughly 86% seen once. The sequenced sample was peripheral blood. These receptors all come from a woman between 50 and 59 years old with acute or convalescent COVID-19. The CDR3 runs from the conserved cysteine through the conserved F or W. A D gene is named only where the DNA matches it firmly. Clone size is given for some rows only: seen once, a few or many times, or a class if the clone is expanded.

NA	TRBJ2-7	TRBD1	TRBV10-2	TGCGCCAGCACCCCGGGACAGACCTACGAGCAGTACTTC	CASTPGQTYEQYF
NA	TRBJ2-6	NA	TRBV19	TGTGCCAGTAGTATAGGAGGGGGACTAACGGCTGGGGCCAACGTCCTGACTTTC	CASSIGGGLTAGANVLTF
NA	TRBJ1-6	TRBD1	TRBV3-1/TRBV3-2	TGTGCCAGCAGCCAGGACAGGGATTCACCCCTCCACTTT	CASSQDRDSPLHF
NA	TRBJ2-2	NA	TRBV5-1	TGCGCCAGCAGCGCTAGGGGGAACACCGGGGAGCTGTTTTTT	CASSARGNTGELFF
NA	TRBJ1-2	NA	TRBV29-1	TGCAGCGTTGAGTGGGCAGGGGACTATGGCTACACCTTC	CSVEWAGDYGYTF
NA	TRBJ2-7	NA	TRBV24-1	TGTGCCACCAGTGACTACTACGAGCAGTACTTC	CATSDYYEQYF
NA	TRBJ1-1	TRBD1	TRBV29-1	TGCAGCGGCCGGACAGGGTTGCTTGAAGCTTTCTTT	CSGRTGLLEAFF
NA	TRBJ2-2	NA	TRBV9	TGTGCCAGCAGCGTAGCTGCCGGGGTCGGCGGGGAGCTGTTTTTT	CASSVAAGVGGELFF
NA	TRBJ2-1	NA	TRBV5-1	TGCGCCAGCAGCTGGCTCAACAATGAGCAGTTCTTC	CASSWLNNEQFF
NA	TRBJ2-5	TRBD1	TRBV5-1	TGCGCCAGCAGCCTCGGGACAGGGAACCAAGAGACCCAGTACTTC	CASSLGTGNQETQYF
NA	TRBJ2-2	TRBD2	TRBV7-3	TGTGCCAGCAGCCCAAGCGGGGTCTTCAACACCGGGGAGCTGTTTTTT	CASSPSGVFNTGELFF
NA	TRBJ1-3	TRBD1	TRBV7-2	TGTGCCAGCAGCCCAGACAGGGGGGGAAACACCATATATTTT	CASSPDRGGNTIYF
NA	TRBJ1-1	NA	TRBV5-5	TGTGCCAGCAGCTTGGGTGGACTTATGAACACTGAAGCTTTCTTT	CASSLGGLMNTEAFF
NA	TRBJ2-1	TRBD1	TRBV6-5	TGTGCCAGCAGTTACACAGGGGGCGAACCATACAATGAGCAGTTCTTC	CASSYTGGEPYNEQFF
NA	TRBJ1-3	NA	TRBV28	TGTGCCAGCAGTTCAGGTTCCTCTGGAAACACCATATATTTT	CASSSGSSGNTIYF
NA	TRBJ2-5	TRBD1	TRBV15	TGTGCCACCAGCAGAGGCACAGGGGGCGCGAACGATCAAGAGACCCAGTACTTC	CATSRGTGGANDQETQYF
NA	TRBJ1-4	NA	TRBV7-2	TGTGCCAGCAGCTGGACGGCGGGGGAAAAACTGTTTTTT	CASSWTAGEKLFF
once	TRBJ1-1	NA	TRBV7-9	TGTGCCAGCAGCCGCGGGGGTCGGGAAAACACTGAAGCTTTCTTT	CASSRGGRENTEAFF
NA	TRBJ2-6	TRBD1	TRBV4-3	TGCGCCAGCAGCCAAGATTCGGACAGGGTCTCTGGGGCCAACGTCCTGACTTTC	CASSQDSDRVSGANVLTF
NA	TRBJ2-5	NA	TRBV9	TGTGCCAGCAGCAAACAGGGTCAAGAGACCCAGTACTTC	CASSKQGQETQYF
few	TRBJ2-7	TRBD1	TRBV7-9	TGTGCCAGCAGCCCCCGCGACAGGGTCCACGAGCAGTACTTC	CASSPRDRVHEQYF
NA	TRBJ2-1	NA	TRBV7-2	TGTGCCAGCAGCTTGGCCCTGGCCTACAATGAGCAGTTCTTC	CASSLALAYNEQFF
NA	TRBJ1-6	NA	TRBV3-1/TRBV3-2	TGTGCCAGCAGCCAGACGGACAGAGATAATTCACCCCTCCACTTT	CASSQTDRDNSPLHF
NA	TRBJ1-5	NA	TRBV19	TGTGCCAGTAGTCCAGATAGCAATCAGCCCCAGCATTTT	CASSPDSNQPQHF
NA	TRBJ1-2	NA	TRBV6-5	TGTGCCAGTACAGGCAACTATGGCTACACCTTC	CASTGNYGYTF
NA	TRBJ2-5	TRBD1	TRBV6-5	TGTGCCAGCAGTTACGTGGGACAGCAAGAGACCCAGTACTTC	CASSYVGQQETQYF
few	TRBJ1-2	NA	TRBV6-5	TGTGCCAGCAGTTACGACAGAAACTATGGCTACACCTTC	CASSYDRNYGYTF
many	TRBJ2-1	TRBD1	TRBV27	TGTGCCAGCAGTTTATGGGGAAACACCGGGACAGGGGCTTACAATGAGCAGTTCTTC	CASSLWGNTGTGAYNEQFF
once	TRBJ2-5	TRBD2	TRBV3-1/TRBV3-2	TGTGCCAGCAGTCCTCTAGCGGCCCAAGAGACCCAGTACTTC	CASSPLAAQETQYF
NA	TRBJ2-2	TRBD2	TRBV7-8	TGTGCCAGCAGCTTAGCGGCTAGCGGGATCACCGGGGAGCTGTTTTTT	CASSLAASGITGELFF
NA	TRBJ1-4	TRBD1	TRBV13	TGTGCCAGCAGCCTGGGACAGGGAGATGAAAAACTGTTTTTT	CASSLGQGDEKLFF
NA	TRBJ1-5	NA	TRBV5-8	TGTGCCAGCAGCTTCACCGGGACACCTAATCAGCCCCAGCATTTT	CASSFTGTPNQPQHF
NA	TRBJ1-2	NA	TRBV24-1	TGTGCCACCAGTGATTGGGGCACTAACTATGGCTACACCTTC	CATSDWGTNYGYTF
NA	TRBJ2-5	TRBD1	TRBV7-6	TGTGCCAGCAGCTTAATCCGGGACAGGGGTCGAGAGACCCAGTACTTC	CASSLIRDRGRETQYF
NA	TRBJ2-2	TRBD2	TRBV11-2	TGTGCCAGCAGCTTAAATACAGCGGGAGGAGGCGGGGAGCTGTTTTTT	CASSLNTAGGGGELFF
once	TRBJ2-5	NA	TRBV10-3	TGTGCCATCAGCCGGGATCTAAACCAAGAGACCCAGTACTTC	CAISRDLNQETQYF
NA	TRBJ1-1	TRBD1	TRBV19	TGTGCCAGTAGTATTTGGACAGGGGCCCCTAACACTGAAGCTTTCTTT	CASSIWTGAPNTEAFF
NA	TRBJ1-2	NA	TRBV6-5	TGTGCCAGCAGCTTTGGGACAACCGCATATGGCTACACCTTC	CASSFGTTAYGYTF
NA	TRBJ2-7	TRBD2	TRBV2	TGTGCCAGCAGTGGACTAGCGGAGGGGATCTACGAGCAGTACTTC	CASSGLAEGIYEQYF
NA	TRBJ1-1	NA	TRBV19	TGTGCCAGCCGGACTCTCATGAACACTGAAGCTTTCTTT	CASRTLMNTEAFF
NA	TRBJ1-1	TRBD1	TRBV7-8	TGTGCCAGCAGCGGACAGGGGGCGGAAACTGAAGCTTTCTTT	CASSGQGAETEAFF
NA	TRBJ1-1	TRBD1	TRBV9	TGTGCCAGCAGCGCCCACCAACAGGGGATTGTTGCTTTCTTT	CASSAHQQGIVAFF
NA	TRBJ1-3	NA	TRBV2	TGTGCCAGCAGTTTACAGGGAAACTCTGGAAACACCATATATTTT	CASSLQGNSGNTIYF
NA	TRBJ1-5	NA	TRBV5-1	TGCGCCAGCAGCTTTGACGACAGTAGCAATCAGCCCCAGCATTTT	CASSFDDSSNQPQHF
NA	TRBJ2-1	TRBD2	TRBV6-6	TGTGCCAGCAGTTCGGCTAGCGGCAATGAGCAGTTCTTC	CASSSASGNEQFF
once	TRBJ2-5	TRBD2	TRBV7-2	TGTGCCAGCGGGAGCGGGGGACTAGCGGGAGAGACCCAGTACTTC	CASGSGGLAGETQYF
once	TRBJ1-2	NA	TRBV19	TGTGCCGTTAGGAGGGCCTTGTGGGGCTACACCTTC	CAVRRALWGYTF
once	TRBJ2-1	TRBD1	TRBV4-1	TGCGCCAGCAGACCAGAAGGGCAGGGGGTAAGTGAGCAGTTCTTC	CASRPEGQGVSEQFF
NA	TRBJ2-5	TRBD1	TRBV4-1	TGCGCCAGCAGCCAGGATGACAGGGGATGGGAGACCCAGTACTTC	CASSQDDRGWETQYF
NA	TRBJ2-4	NA	TRBV27	TGTGCCAGCAGCCCGTACTACATAAGTAGCATTCAGTACTTC	CASSPYYISSIQYF
NA	TRBJ1-2	NA	TRBV7-2	TGTGCCAGCAGCTTAGCGCGAACCCACTATGGCTACACCTTC	CASSLARTHYGYTF
NA	TRBJ1-6	NA	TRBV6-6	TGTGCCAGCTGCACCGGGGTGGGGATAGGTAATTCACCCCTCCACTTT	CASCTGVGIGNSPLHF
NA	TRBJ1-2	NA	TRBV27	TGTGCCACCAGCTCGGTGGGCCTGGGACATTCCAACTATGGCTACACCTTC	CATSSVGLGHSNYGYTF
NA	TRBJ1-1	TRBD1	TRBV18	TGTGCCAGCTCCCGCACAGGGGGTACTGAAGCTTTCTTT	CASSRTGGTEAFF
NA	TRBJ2-7	TRBD1	TRBV24-1	TGTGCCACCAGAACGTACAGGGGCGACGAGCAGTACTTC	CATRTYRGDEQYF
NA	TRBJ2-5	NA	TRBV18	TGTGCCAGCTCACCTGCGGAGACCCAGTACTTC	CASSPAETQYF
NA	TRBJ2-2	TRBD2	TRBV5-1	TGCGCCAGCAGCTACCTAGCCGGCGGGGGTACCGGGGAGCTGTTTTTT	CASSYLAGGGTGELFF
once	TRBJ2-3	TRBD2	TRBV4-3	TGCGCCAGCAGCCTGGGACTACTAGCAACAGATACGCAGTATTTT	CASSLGLLATDTQYF
NA	TRBJ1-2	NA	TRBV6-5	TGTGCCAGCAGTCCCTTGGGACATCAGGATGGCTACACCTTC	CASSPLGHQDGYTF